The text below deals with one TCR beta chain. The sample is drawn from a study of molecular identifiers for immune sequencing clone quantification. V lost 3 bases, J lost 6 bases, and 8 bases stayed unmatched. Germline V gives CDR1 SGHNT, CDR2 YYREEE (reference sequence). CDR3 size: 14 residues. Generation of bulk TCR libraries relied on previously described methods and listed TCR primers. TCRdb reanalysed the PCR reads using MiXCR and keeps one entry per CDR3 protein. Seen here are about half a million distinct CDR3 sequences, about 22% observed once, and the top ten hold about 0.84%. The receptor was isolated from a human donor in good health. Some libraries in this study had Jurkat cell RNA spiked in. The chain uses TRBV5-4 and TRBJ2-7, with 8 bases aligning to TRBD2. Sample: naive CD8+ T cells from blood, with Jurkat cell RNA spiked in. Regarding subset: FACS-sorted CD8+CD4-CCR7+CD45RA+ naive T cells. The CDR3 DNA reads TGTGCCAGCAGCTGGGGTAGCGGGAATCTCGAGCAGTACTTC. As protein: CASSWGSGNLEQYF.